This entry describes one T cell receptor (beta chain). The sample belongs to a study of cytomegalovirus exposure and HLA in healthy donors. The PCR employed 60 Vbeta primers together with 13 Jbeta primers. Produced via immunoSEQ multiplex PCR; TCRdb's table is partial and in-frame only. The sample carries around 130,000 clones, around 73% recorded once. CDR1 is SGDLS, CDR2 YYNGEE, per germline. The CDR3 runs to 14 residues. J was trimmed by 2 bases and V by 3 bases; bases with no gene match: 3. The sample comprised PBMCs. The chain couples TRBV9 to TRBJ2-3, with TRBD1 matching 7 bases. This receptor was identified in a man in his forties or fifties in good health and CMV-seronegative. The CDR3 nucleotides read TGTGCCAGCAGCGCCGACAGGGACACAGATACGCAGTATTTT. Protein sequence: CASSADRDTDTQYF.